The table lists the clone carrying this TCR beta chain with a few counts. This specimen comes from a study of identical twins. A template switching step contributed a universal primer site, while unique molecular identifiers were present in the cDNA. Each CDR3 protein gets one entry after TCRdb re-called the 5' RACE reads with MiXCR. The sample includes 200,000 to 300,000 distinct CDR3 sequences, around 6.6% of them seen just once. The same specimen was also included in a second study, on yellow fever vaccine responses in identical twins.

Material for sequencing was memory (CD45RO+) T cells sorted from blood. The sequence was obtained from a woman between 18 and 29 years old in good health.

In DNA form, the CDR3 reads TGTGCCAGCAGCTTGAACAGGGTACGGACGCCGGAGACCCAGTACTTC. This codes for CASSLNRVRTPETQYF. V usage is TRBV7-8 and J usage is TRBJ2-5; a possible D gene is TRBD1 (6 bases). The germline gives CDR1 SGHVS, CDR2 FQNEAQ. This CDR3 region has 16 residues. Trimming took 3 bases from V and 5 from J, leaving 19 bases between them. Full variable domain (rest looked up from reference TRBV7-8 and TRBJ2-5): GAGVSQSPRYKVAKRGQDVALRCDPISGHVSLFWYQQALGQGPEFLTYFQNEAQLDKSGLPSDRFFAERPEGSVSTLKIQRTQQEDSAVYLCASSLNRVRTPETQYFGPGTRLLVL.